The 31 T cell receptor beta chains in this list originate from one sample, sequenced in a study of post-analysis software for immune sequencing data (dated by TCRdb to between 2015 and 2017). What the study reported, not specific to this receptor: Roughly 5 TRBV segments, including TRBV5-6, TRBV5-1 and TRBV20-1, were significantly more frequent in patients than controls.

Libraries were prepared through PCR. Sequencing was performed on an Illumina HiSeq 2500. To reduce PCR and sequencing biases, unique molecular identifiers were built into the TCR beta cDNA libraries. The public reads were reprocessed in TCRdb via fastp at Q25 and MiXCR, keeping in-frame beta chains. Each CDR3 protein gets just one entry, which takes the most common genes and DNA from the rows behind it. A total of about 200,000 distinct CDR3 sequences appear in this sample, 29% of them only once. Of the sample, about 3.7% falls within the top ten clones. Their antigens remain unidentified. Material: blood. The source is a girl aged 2 to 17 with multiple sclerosis.

This clonotype was detected a few times. This chain links TRBV7-3 with TRBJ2-4, with TRBD2 matching 7 bases. The CDR3 totals 13 residues. From germline, CDR1 is SGHTA and CDR2 FQGTGA. V lost 2 bases to trimming and J lost 8 bases; unmatched junction nucleotides: 3. The CDR3 bases are TGTGCCAGCAGCTTAGGCGGGGGAGACATTCAGTACTTC. This translates into CASSLGGGDIQYF.

The J gene is TRBJ2-3, the V gene TRBV12-3 or TRBV12-4, with TRBD2 matching over 9 bases. The CDR3 totals 15 residues. Trimming at V came to 4 bases and at J to 6 bases, leaving 8 bases not matched to a gene. The CDR3 region has the DNA TGTGCCAGCAGTTGGGCGGGAGGGCATAGTGATACGCAGTATTTT. It is translated as CASSWAGGHSDTQYF.

In regard to this clonotype: A clone one base away is much larger, so this may be a read error. This chain links TRBV29-1 with TRBJ1-2; D gene uncertain. The CDR3 length is 14 residues. The V gene's germline CDR1 is SQVTM and CDR2 ANQGSEA. CDR3 amino acids: CSVAREPGGYGCTF. The DNA for the CDR3 is TGCAGCGTTGCACGGGAACCCGGCGGCTATGGCTGCACCTTC. The full variable domain, its missing parts supplied by reference TRBV29-1 and TRBJ1-2, is SAVISQKPSRDICQRGTSLTIQCQVDSQVTMMFWYRQQPGQSLTLIATANQGSEATYESGFVIDKFPISRPNLTFSTLTVSNMSPEDSSIYLCSVAREPGGYGCTFGSGTRLTVV.

The chain combines TRBV4-2 with TRBJ2-2; the D gene is possibly TRBD1 (5 bases). Germline V gives CDR1 LGHNA, CDR2 YNFKEQ. This CDR3 is built from 15 residues. V lost 0 bases and J 9 bases, leaving 14 bases between the germline ends. Written as DNA, the CDR3 is TGTGCCAGCAGCCAAGAGTCGTCGTGGGGCCGGGAGCTGTTTTTT. Translating it yields CASSQESSWGRELFF.

The chain recombines TRBV7-2 with TRBJ2-5; D is perhaps TRBD1 (5 bases). The CDR3 has 16 residues. V was pared by 2 bases and J by 1 base, with 14 bases between. Germline CDR1 and CDR2: SGHTA and FQGNSA. The DNA of the CDR3 is TGTGCCAGCAGCTTAACGGCAGGGTCGGGCCAAGAGACCCAGTACTTC. Its translation is CASSLTAGSGQETQYF.

Only a few counts were recorded for this clonotype. Just one base apart from a much larger clone, this may be a read error. V gene TRBV20-1 combines with J gene TRBJ1-5; no clear D. The germline V gene encodes CDR1 DFQATT and CDR2 SNEGSKA (reference sequence). This CDR3 has 13 residues. The chain's CDR3 is CSASPFSNPPQHF. The CDR3 DNA reads TGCAGTGCTAGCCCCTTTAGCAATCCGCCCCAGCATTTT.

This clonotype was counted at least ten times. The rearrangement joins TRBV20-1 to TRBJ1-2; unclear D gene. Germline V lookup: CDR1 DFQATT, CDR2 SNEGSKA (reference sequence). The V end was cut by 5 bases, the J end by 4 bases, with 20 bases between. The CDR3 loop spans 15 amino acids. This CDR3 is CSAYGLGSQLYGYTF. The CDR3 DNA reads as TGCAGTGCTTATGGGCTGGGGTCCCAACTCTATGGCTACACCTTC.

This clonotype was seen a few times. The chain joins TRBV7-2 to TRBJ2-7; 7 bases are shared with TRBD1. The CDR3 is 15 residues long. Losses at the gene ends were 6 bases for V and 3 bases for J; bases not matched to a gene: 11. Germline V gene lookup returns CDR1 SGHTA and CDR2 FQGNSA. The CDR3 DNA sequence: TGTGCCAGCAGTGAAGGGGGCGGACCGGGCTACGAGCAGTACTTC. Translation gives CASSEGGGPGYEQYF.

The V call is TRBV5-1, the J call TRBJ2-7; D gene uncertain. CDR3 size: 11 residues. Germline CDR1 SGHRS, CDR2 YFSETQ. V shed 4 bases and J shed 7 bases, with 9 bases lying between them. The CDR3 nucleotides are TGCGCCAGCAGCGTGGGTAATGAGCAGTACTTC. As protein: CASSVGNEQYF.

This clonotype was found many times. CDR3 loop: CASSSRDRGNEQYF. Here the CDR3 DNA reads TGCGCCAGCAGCTCCCGGGACAGGGGCAACGAGCAGTACTTC. The chain links TRBV5-1 to TRBJ2-7; TRBD1 matches at 10 bases. The CDR3 length is 14 residues. The germline CDR1 and CDR2 sequences are SGHRS and YFSETQ. Trimming removed 3 bases from V and 5 bases from J; junction bases left unmatched: 5.

This clonotype has ten or more counts. One end of the junction varies from germline; a read error may be responsible. This chain links TRBV7-7 with TRBJ2-5, with D perhaps matching TRBD1 or TRBD2 (5 bases each). The length of the CDR3 is 15 residues. Germline CDR1 is SSHAT and CDR2 is FNYEAQ (reference sequence). CDR3 in DNA: TGTGCTAGCAGCTTAGGTGGGACCCGACAAGAGACCCAGTACTTC. Residues: CASSLGGTRQETQYF.

This chain connects TRBV5-1 to TRBJ1-1; TRBD1 might be the D (5 bases). The CDR3 length is 12 residues. Trimming took 9 bases from V and 2 from J, leaving 11 bases between them. Germline V gives CDR1 SGHRS, CDR2 YFSETQ. Here the CDR3 reads CANRSPNTEAFF. The CDR3 DNA reads TGCGCCAACAGGTCTCCCAACACTGAAGCTTTCTTT.

Many counts were recorded for this clonotype. This chain joins TRBV7-9 and TRBJ2-6; D not resolved. The CDR3 is 15 residues long. Deletions cut 4 bases from V and 0 bases from J, with 7 bases between. The V gene's germline CDR1 is SEHNR and CDR2 FQNEAQ (reference sequence). The CDR3 is CASSSRSSGANVLTF. CDR3 coding DNA: TGTGCCAGCAGCTCCCGCTCCTCTGGGGCCAACGTCCTGACTTTC.

This clonotype was seen more than once but under ten times. The chain links TRBV28 to TRBJ2-7; a weak D match, TRBD2 (5 bases). V lost 9 bases and J lost 1, with 16 bases in between. This CDR3 is built from 14 residues. From germline, CDR1 is MDHEN and CDR2 SYDVKM. CDR3 region: CASRPVGLSYEQYF. The DNA for the CDR3 is TGTGCCAGTCGGCCCGTCGGACTGTCCTACGAGCAGTACTTC.

A few counts support this clonotype. The chain joins TRBV24-1 to TRBJ2-7, with unresolved D. There are 14 residues in the CDR3. The V and J ends lost 4 bases and 5 bases respectively, with 14 bases between them. Looked up from germline, CDR1 is KGHDR and CDR2 is SFDVKD. The CDR3 DNA reads TGTGCCACCAGTGACCCTGGCACCAGCCACGAGCAGTACTTC. This codes for CATSDPGTSHEQYF.

The V and J genes are TRBV20-1 and TRBJ2-1, with D perhaps assigned TRBD1 or TRBD2 (5 bases each). The CDR3 runs to 16 residues. Germline CDR1 is DFQATT and CDR2 is SNEGSKA (reference sequence). V dropped 3 bases and J dropped 8 bases, with 23 bases sitting between them. CDR3 in amino acids: CSASGAASRQTDEQFF. In DNA form, the CDR3 reads TGCAGTGCTAGTGGAGCGGCTAGCAGACAGACTGATGAGCAGTTCTTC.

This rearrangement joins TRBV7-9 to TRBJ1-1; 7 bases match TRBD1. This CDR3 has 14 residues. CDR1 and CDR2 from the germline V gene are SEHNR and FQNEAQ (reference sequence). The junction had 4 bases not matched to a gene; V was cut back by 6 bases and J by 0 bases. This CDR3 is CASRPDRVNTEAFF. In nucleotides, the CDR3 is TGTGCCAGCAGGCCTGACAGGGTGAACACTGAAGCTTTCTTT.

This clonotype showed up just a few times. This chain joins TRBV2 and TRBJ1-2; tentatively, D is TRBD1 (5 bases). V was clipped by 3 bases and J by 13 bases, with 15 bases between them. Per germline, CDR1 SNHLY and CDR2 FYNNEI. This CDR3 contains 12 residues. This CDR3 reads CASSESSDTSTF. The CDR3 DNA sequence: TGTGCCAGCAGTGAGTCCTCGGACACTAGCACCTTC.

V gene TRBV20-1 combines with J gene TRBJ2-4; 11 positions agree with TRBD2. The end of the DNA is better explained by TRBJ2-7, so the J call may be wrong. The CDR3 is 14 residues long. Germline values: CDR1 DFQATT, CDR2 SNEGSKA (reference sequence). CDR3 sequence: CSARASGGKYEQYF. The CDR3 DNA sequence: TGCAGTGCTAGAGCTAGCGGGGGGAAGTACGAGCAGTACTTC.

Many counts were recorded for this clonotype. V and J are TRBV28 and TRBJ2-4, with D possibly matching TRBD1 (6 bases). The CDR3 extends over 14 amino acids. The germline V and J ends were trimmed by 6 bases and 6 bases, with 15 bases remaining between them. Germline CDR1 is MDHEN and CDR2 is SYDVKM. The CDR3 reads CASSQDSRANIQYF. CDR3 coding DNA: TGTGCCAGCAGCCAGGACAGCCGGGCAAACATTCAGTACTTC.

This clonotype has only a few counts. J is TRBJ2-1 and V is TRBV6-2 or TRBV6-3, with D possibly TRBD1 on 5 matching bases. This CDR3 spans 16 amino acids. From germline, CDR1 is MNHEY and CDR2 SVGEGT. Trimming took 0 bases from V and 7 from J, leaving 16 bases between them. CDR3 amino acids: CASSYSGSPKGNEQFF. CDR3 in DNA: TGTGCCAGCAGTTACTCCGGGTCCCCAAAGGGGAATGAGCAGTTCTTC.

This chain connects TRBV20-1 to TRBJ2-1, with no clear D. Germline V gene lookup returns CDR1 DFQATT and CDR2 SNEGSKA (reference sequence). V lost 7 bases and J lost 6, with 10 bases in between. The CDR3 has 11 residues. CDR3 protein: CSVAGRNEQFF. Here the CDR3 DNA reads TGCAGTGTGGCCGGGCGCAATGAGCAGTTCTTC.

V is TRBV6-1 and J is TRBJ1-1; TRBD1 is a possible D gene (5 bases). Trimming took 8 bases from V and 0 from J, leaving 10 bases between them. The CDR3 runs to 13 residues. Germline values: CDR1 MNHNS, CDR2 SASEGT. The DNA of the CDR3 is TGTGCCAGCCGGGGGAAATTGAACACTGAAGCTTTCTTT. Amino acids: CASRGKLNTEAFF.

In its sample, this clonotype was seen a few times. An end of the junction does not agree with germline; a read error may underlie this. J is TRBJ1-6 and V is TRBV12-3 or TRBV12-4; D not certain. The CDR3 is made up of 12 amino acids. The CDR3 DNA sequence: TGTGCCAGCAGCTTAGAAAATTCACCCCTCCACTTT. Translated: CASSLENSPLHF.

In its sample, this clonotype was seen a few times. It may be a read error: a sequence one base away is much more abundant. The V call is TRBV29-1, the J call TRBJ2-5, with TRBD2 as a possible D gene (5 bases). The end of the DNA is better explained by TRBJ2-1, so the J call may be wrong. Germline CDR1 and CDR2: SQVTM and ANQGSEA. The CDR3 totals 13 residues. Here the CDR3 reads CSVDRTSQETQFF. The DNA of the CDR3 is TGCAGCGTTGATCGGACTTCACAAGAGACCCAGTTCTTC.

The rearrangement uses TRBV5-1 and TRBJ2-3; perhaps TRBD2 as D (6 bases). This CDR3 comprises 14 residues. Germline CDR1 and CDR2: SGHRS and YFSETQ. The V and J ends lost 6 bases and 3 bases respectively, with 14 bases between them. The CDR3 coding sequence is TGCGCCAGCAAGGTCGGACTACTGACAGATACGCAGTATTTT. Translation gives CASKVGLLTDTQYF. Using reference TRBV5-1 and TRBJ2-3 for the parts outside the CDR3, the full variable domain is KAGVTQTPRYLIKTRGQQVTLSCSPISGHRSVSWYQQTPGQGLQFLFEYFSETQRNKGNFPGRFSGRQFSNSRSEMNVSTLELGDSALYLCASKVGLLTDTQYFGPGTRLTVL.

This sequence joins TRBV5-1 and TRBJ2-7; 7 nucleotides line up with TRBD1. In germline, CDR1 is SGHRS, CDR2 YFSETQ. Germline trimming cut 3 bases from V and 2 bases from J; bases unmatched to any gene: 5. CDR3 length: 14 amino acids. The DNA for the CDR3 is TGCGCCAGCAGCTCACGGACAGGCCCCTACGAGCAGTACTTC. It specifies CASSSRTGPYEQYF.

The chain employs TRBV4-1 and TRBJ2-1; unclear D gene. V was shortened by 9 bases and J by 0 bases, with 15 bases between the two germline ends. Germline CDR1 MGHRA, CDR2 YSYEKL. This CDR3 is built from 15 residues. The CDR3 DNA reads as TGCGCCAGTGCCCTGGGCGCCAGCTCCTACAATGAGCAGTTCTTC. This gives the protein CASALGASSYNEQFF.

A single count supports this clonotype. The chain links TRBV6-5 to TRBJ2-5, with 7 bases matching TRBD2. CDR3 length: 16 residues. Germline CDR1 MNHEY, CDR2 SVGAGI. V gave up 2 bases and J gave up 4 bases; unmatched junction bases: 10. The DNA for the CDR3 is TGTGCCAGCAGTTACCTCACGGCCGGGGGGAGAGAGACCCAGTACTTC. It yields the protein CASSYLTAGGRETQYF.

This clonotype is medium-sized within its sample. The chain recombines TRBV20-1 with TRBJ2-7; 10 bases map to TRBD2. The trim removed 0 bases at V and 1 base at J, leaving 6 bases unmatched. CDR1 DFQATT and CDR2 SNEGSKA come from the germline V gene (reference sequence). The CDR3 is 16 amino acids. This CDR3 is CSARDPLAGESYEQYF. DNA for the CDR3: TGCAGTGCTAGAGATCCCCTAGCGGGAGAATCCTACGAGCAGTACTTC.

This clonotype was detected ten times or more. This chain joins TRBV29-1 and TRBJ2-7; 8 nucleotides agree with TRBD1. The CDR3 consists of 14 residues. V trimming: 7 bases; J trimming: 0 bases; junction bases outside the gene matches: 8. The germline V gene has CDR1 SQVTM and CDR2 ANQGSEA. The CDR3 is CSAGGQGGSYEQYF. CDR3 in DNA: TGCAGCGCTGGAGGACAGGGCGGCTCCTACGAGCAGTACTTC.